This record covers a single TCR beta chain. Its specificity is not known. The V end was cut by 2 bases, the J end by 6 bases, with 11 bases between. CDR1 and CDR2 (germline): SNHLY, FYNNEI. This CDR3 region has 13 residues. The sample is drawn from a study of T cell responses to AZD1222 COVID-19 vaccine. Broader study findings: Increases in Spike-specific TCR breadth and depth were seen after two AZD1222 doses. A mostly white British donor set with more females was recruited, and clonal diversity was possibly underestimated.

Some clones are missing from TCRdb's copy, which holds only in-frame ones; the method was immunoSEQ multiplex PCR. The data show approximately 190,000 clones, 85% to 95% seen once. The sequencing here drew on peripheral blood, taken on day 0 of AZD1222 vaccination. The chain combines TRBV2 with TRBJ2-7; D not certain. This clonotype originated in an adult in good health. CDR3 coding DNA: TGTGCCAGCAGTGAATTGGGGAATCCCGAGCAGTACTTC. Translation gives CASSELGNPEQYF.